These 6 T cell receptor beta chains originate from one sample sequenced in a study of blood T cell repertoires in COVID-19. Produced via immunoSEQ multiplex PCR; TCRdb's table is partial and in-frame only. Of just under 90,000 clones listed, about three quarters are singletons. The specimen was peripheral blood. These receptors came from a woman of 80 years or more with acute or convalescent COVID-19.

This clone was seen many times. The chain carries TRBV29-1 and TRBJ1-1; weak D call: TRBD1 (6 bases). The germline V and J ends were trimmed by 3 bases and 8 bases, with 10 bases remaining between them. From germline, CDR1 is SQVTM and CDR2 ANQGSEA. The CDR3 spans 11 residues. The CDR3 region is CSVERGGEAFF. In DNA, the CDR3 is TGCAGCGTTGAGAGGGGGGGCGAAGCTTTCTTT.

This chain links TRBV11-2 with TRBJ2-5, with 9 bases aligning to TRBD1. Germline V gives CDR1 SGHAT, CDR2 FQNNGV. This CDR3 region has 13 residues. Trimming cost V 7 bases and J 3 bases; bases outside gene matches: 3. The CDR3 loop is CASTGQGEETQYF. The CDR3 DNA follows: TGTGCCAGCACGGGACAGGGCGAAGAGACCCAGTACTTC. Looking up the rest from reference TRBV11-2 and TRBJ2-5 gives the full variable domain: EAGVAQSPRYKIIEKRQSVAFWCNPISGHATLYWYQQILGQGPKLLIQFQNNGVVDDSQLPKDRFSAERLKGVDSTLKIQPAKLEDSAVYLCASTGQGEETQYFGPGTRLLVL.

CDR3 sequence: CASSLDQNTEAFF. DNA of the CDR3: TGTGCCAGCAGCTTAGATCAGAACACTGAAGCTTTCTTT. V is TRBV7-6 and J is TRBJ1-1, with D hard to call. The V end was cut by 1 base, the J end by 1 base, with 4 bases between. This CDR3 contains 13 residues. Germline V lookup: CDR1 SGHVS, CDR2 FNYEAQ.

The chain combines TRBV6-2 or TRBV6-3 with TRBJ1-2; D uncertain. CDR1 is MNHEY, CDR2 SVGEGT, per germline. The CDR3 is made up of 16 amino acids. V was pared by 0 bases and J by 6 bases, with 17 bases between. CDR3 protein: CASSYSRSGNRHGYTF. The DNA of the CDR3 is TGTGCCAGCAGTTACTCCAGGAGCGGGAATCGGCATGGCTACACCTTC.

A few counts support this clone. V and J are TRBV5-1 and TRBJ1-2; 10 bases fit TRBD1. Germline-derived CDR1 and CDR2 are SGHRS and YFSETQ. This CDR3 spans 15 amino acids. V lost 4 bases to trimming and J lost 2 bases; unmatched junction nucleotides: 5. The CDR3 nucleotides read TGCGCCAGCAGCGCCGGGACAGGGGCGAACTATGGCTACACCTTC. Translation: CASSAGTGANYGYTF.

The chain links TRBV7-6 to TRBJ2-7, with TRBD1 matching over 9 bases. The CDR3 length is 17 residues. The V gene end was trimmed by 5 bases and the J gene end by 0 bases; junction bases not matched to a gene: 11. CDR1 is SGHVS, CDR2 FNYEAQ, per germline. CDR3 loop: CASSRPGTGSSSYEQYF. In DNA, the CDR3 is TGTGCCAGCAGCCGTCCCGGGACAGGGTCTAGCTCCTACGAGCAGTACTTC.